Below, one T cell receptor beta chain is given with its context. CDR3 length: 13 residues. Germline V gene lookup returns CDR1 SGHNT and CDR2 YENEEA. The ends were cut back, 5 bases at V and 6 bases at J, with 13 bases in the middle. The repertoire was sequenced with immunoSEQ multiplex PCR; TCRdb's copy has only in-frame clones and lacks some. Here the sample spans fewer than 90,000 clones, around 87% being singletons. This record belongs to a study of control samples from healthy donors and cancer patients. The rearrangement uses TRBV11-3 and TRBJ1-1, with D hard to call. The TCR comes from a man aged 50-60 years in good health. The sample comprised blood. As DNA, the CDR3 is TGTGCCAGCAGCCCCCGCGGAGGCCCTGAAGCTTTCTTT. This gives the protein CASSPRGGPEAFF.